The 20 T cell receptor beta chains presented below share a single source sample, sequenced in a study of cytomegalovirus exposure and HLA in healthy donors. TCRdb's table, derived via immunoSEQ multiplex PCR, lists solely in-frame clones and lacks some. This table has under 150,000 clones, around 87% appearing once. Sequencing was done on a sample of PBMCs. All receptors come from a man aged 18 to 30 in good health and CMV-seropositive.

The chain recombines TRBV5-5 with TRBJ1-2; no definite D call. Trimming took 4 bases from V and 2 from J, leaving 6 bases between them. In germline, CDR1 is SGHKS, CDR2 YYEKEE (reference sequence). The CDR3 is made up of 12 amino acids. Written as DNA, the CDR3 is TGTGCCAGCAGCATGGCGAACTATGGCTACACCTTC. Protein: CASSMANYGYTF.

The chain joins TRBV2 to TRBJ1-1; TRBD1 matches 9 bases. From germline, CDR1 is SNHLY and CDR2 FYNNEI. The CDR3 is 15 residues long. V shed 5 bases and J 4 bases; nucleotides not matched to a gene: 8. CDR3 sequence (DNA): TGTGCCAGCAGTAATAACAGGGGGCAGGTCACTGAAGCTTTCTTT. Its protein is CASSNNRGQVTEAFF.

The sample holds one count of this clone. The germline gene is not matched at one end of the junction; a read error may be the cause. The V and J genes are TRBV4-1 and TRBJ2-1; TRBD2 is a possible D gene (6 bases). Germline loops: CDR1 MGHRA, CDR2 YSYEKL. This CDR3 spans 16 amino acids. The CDR3 nucleotides read TGCGCCAGCAGCCAGACCGGGACTCCTCCTCCCAATGAGCGGTTCTTC. Translating gives CASSQTGTPPPNERFF.

The genes are TRBV5-1 and TRBJ2-7, with D perhaps TRBD1 (6 bases). The germline V and J ends were trimmed by 4 bases and 2 bases, with 19 bases remaining between them. CDR3 length: 16 amino acids. The germline CDR1 and CDR2 sequences are SGHRS and YFSETQ. The CDR3 reads CASSARTEIGAYEQYF. The CDR3, as DNA: TGCGCCAGCAGCGCGCGGACAGAGATCGGGGCCTACGAGCAGTACTTC.

The rearrangement links TRBV9 to TRBJ2-2; D remains unclear. CDR1 SGDLS and CDR2 YYNGEE come from the germline V gene. CDR3 length: 15 residues. Trimming cost V 3 bases and J 5 bases, with 14 bases left between them. The CDR3, as DNA: TGTGCCAGCAGCGGAATCAAGAGGTCGACCGGGGAGCTGTTTTTT. It specifies CASSGIKRSTGELFF.

J is TRBJ2-1 and V is TRBV30; TRBD2 aligns across 9 bases. In germline, CDR1 is GTSNPN, CDR2 SVGIG (reference sequence). The V gene end was trimmed by 4 bases and the J gene end by 9 bases; junction bases not matched to a gene: 13. CDR3 length equals 15 residues. CDR3: CAWIPGTSRGGEQFF. CDR3 sequence (DNA): TGTGCCTGGATTCCCGGGACTAGCAGGGGGGGTGAGCAGTTCTTC.

The genes are TRBV2 and TRBJ1-2; perhaps TRBD1 as D (5 bases). The V end lost 8 bases, the J end lost 4 bases, and 23 bases lay between the germline ends. Germline lookup yields CDR1 SNHLY and CDR2 FYNNEI. This CDR3 is built from 16 residues. The CDR3 sequence: CASSTGGAPSGYGYTF. DNA for the CDR3: TGTGCCAGCTCGACGGGGGGTGCCCCGTCGGGCTATGGCTACACCTTC.

This chain connects TRBV7-3 to TRBJ2-1; TRBD1 is a possible D gene (5 bases). Trimming removed 0 bases from V and 4 bases from J, with 13 bases in between. The CDR3 loop spans 16 amino acids. Per germline, CDR1 SGHTA and CDR2 FQGTGA. As DNA, the CDR3 is TGTGCCAGCAGCTTAACGAACGCAAGGGGTTACAATGAGCAGTTCTTC. Encoded protein: CASSLTNARGYNEQFF.

The chain has TRBV29-1 and TRBJ2-1; weak D call: TRBD2 (7 bases). The germline CDR1 and CDR2 sequences are SQVTM and ANQGSEA. V dropped 7 bases and J dropped 0 bases, with 16 bases sitting between them. The CDR3 totals 15 residues. The CDR3 nucleotides are TGCAGCGCACCCCGGGGGGCAAGCTCCTACAATGAGCAGTTCTTC. It translates to CSAPRGASSYNEQFF.

This chain joins TRBV6-1 and TRBJ2-2, with TRBD1 matching over 8 bases. J lost 6 bases, V lost 4 bases, and 7 bases had no gene match. Germline CDR1 and CDR2: MNHNS and SASEGT. The length of the CDR3 is 15 residues. Here the CDR3 DNA reads TGTGCCAGCAGTGTCGAGACAGGGGTTTCCGGGGAGCTGTTTTTT. It specifies CASSVETGVSGELFF.

This clone was found a few times. V usage is TRBV14 and J usage is TRBJ1-6; D might be TRBD1 (5 bases). Germline lookup yields CDR1 SGHDN and CDR2 FVKESK. The CDR3 spans 14 residues. The V end was cut by 6 bases, the J end by 7 bases, with 13 bases between. The CDR3, as DNA: TGTGCCAGCAGACGGGGGACTGCGAATTCACCCCTCCACTTT. Its translation: CASRRGTANSPLHF.

The rearrangement joins TRBV6-5 to TRBJ1-2; 8 positions match TRBD1. From germline, CDR1 is MNHEY and CDR2 SVGAGI. V trimming: 5 bases; J trimming: 4 bases; junction bases outside the gene matches: 9. The CDR3 runs 15 residues. Here the CDR3 reads CASSNQGQGRYGYTF. CDR3 sequence (DNA): TGTGCCAGCAGTAACCAAGGACAGGGTCGCTATGGCTACACCTTC.

CDR3 sequence (DNA): TGTGCCAGTAGCCCTTTTACTAGCGGTCTTAGCTCCTACGAGCAGTACTTC. Its translation: CASSPFTSGLSSYEQYF. The chain recombines TRBV19 with TRBJ2-7; 8 bases fit TRBD2. Germline CDR1 is LNHDA and CDR2 is SQIVND (reference sequence). This CDR3 is 17 amino acids long. Losses at the gene ends were 6 bases for V and 0 bases for J; bases not matched to a gene: 13.

The V and J genes are TRBV18 and TRBJ2-2; no reliable D call. V lost 3 bases, J lost 0 bases, and 5 bases lay in between. This CDR3 contains 14 residues. CDR1 is KGHSH, CDR2 LQKENI, per germline. This CDR3 reads CASSPESNTGELFF. Here the CDR3 DNA reads TGTGCCAGCTCACCCGAGTCGAACACCGGGGAGCTGTTTTTT.

The rearrangement joins TRBV4-1 to TRBJ1-4; D is perhaps TRBD1 (5 bases). Looked up from germline, CDR1 is MGHRA and CDR2 is YSYEKL. With 1 base removed from V and 12 bases from J, the gap between germline ends came to 15 bases. This CDR3 has 14 residues. CDR3 nucleotides: TGCGCCAGCAGCCAAGGGACGGGACTGGTGCAACTGTTTTTT. It encodes CASSQGTGLVQLFF.

This sequence joins TRBV5-8 and TRBJ1-2, with 9 bases matching TRBD1. Germline CDR1 reads SGHTS; CDR2 reads YDEGEE. Losses at the gene ends were 4 bases for V and 6 bases for J; bases not matched to a gene: 10. The CDR3 covers 15 residues. CDR3 nucleotides: TGTGCCAGCAGCCGTGGACAGGGGCTAAGGGATGGCTACACCTTC. It encodes CASSRGQGLRDGYTF.

The chain uses TRBV2 and TRBJ2-3; possible D gene TRBD1, 5 bases. Trimming stripped 4 bases from V and 2 bases from J, with 10 bases between. From germline, CDR1 is SNHLY and CDR2 FYNNEI. The CDR3 covers 14 residues. CDR3 in DNA: TGTGCCAGCAGTGGGCAGGGTCCCACAGATACGCAGTATTTT. Amino acids: CASSGQGPTDTQYF.

The chain carries TRBV6-6 and TRBJ1-2; no definite D call. Germline V gene sequence: CDR1 MNHNY, CDR2 SVGAGI (reference sequence). Trimming took 0 bases from V and 4 from J, leaving 9 bases between them. CDR3 size: 14 residues. CDR3 DNA: TGTGCCAGCAGTTACTCATCCGACTTCTATGGCTACACCTTC. Its translation: CASSYSSDFYGYTF.

The chain is built from TRBV29-1 and TRBJ1-2; the match to TRBD1 covers 8 bases. Trimming removed 6 bases from V and 1 base from J; junction bases left unmatched: 10. CDR1 is SQVTM, CDR2 ANQGSEA, per germline. CDR3 length: 15 amino acids. For the CDR3, the DNA is TGCAGCGTCGTGACAGGGGCCTCAAATAACTATGGCTACACCTTC. Protein sequence: CSVVTGASNNYGYTF.

V is TRBV27 and J is TRBJ1-1, with D unclear. The germline gives CDR1 MNHEY, CDR2 SMNVEV (reference sequence). This CDR3 has 16 residues. Trimming stripped 3 bases from V and 4 bases from J, with 18 bases between. The CDR3 DNA sequence: TGTGCCAGCAGTTTCGGGCGGGGAGGTACGGGCACTGAAGCTTTCTTT. Its translation is CASSFGRGGTGTEAFF.